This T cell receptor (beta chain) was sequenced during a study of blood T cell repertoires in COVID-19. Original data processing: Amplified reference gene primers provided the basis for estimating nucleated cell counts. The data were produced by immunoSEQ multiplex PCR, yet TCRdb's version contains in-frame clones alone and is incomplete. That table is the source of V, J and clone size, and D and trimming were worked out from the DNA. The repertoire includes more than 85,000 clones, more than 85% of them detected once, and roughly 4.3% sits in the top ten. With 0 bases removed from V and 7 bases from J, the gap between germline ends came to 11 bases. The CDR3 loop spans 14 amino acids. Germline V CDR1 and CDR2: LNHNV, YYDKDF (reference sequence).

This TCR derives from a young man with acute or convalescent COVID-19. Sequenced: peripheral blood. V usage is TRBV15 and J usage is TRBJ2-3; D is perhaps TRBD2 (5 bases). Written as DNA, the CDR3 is TGTGCCACCAGCAGAGATCGGGATGGAAATACGCAGTATTTT. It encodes CATSRDRDGNTQYF.